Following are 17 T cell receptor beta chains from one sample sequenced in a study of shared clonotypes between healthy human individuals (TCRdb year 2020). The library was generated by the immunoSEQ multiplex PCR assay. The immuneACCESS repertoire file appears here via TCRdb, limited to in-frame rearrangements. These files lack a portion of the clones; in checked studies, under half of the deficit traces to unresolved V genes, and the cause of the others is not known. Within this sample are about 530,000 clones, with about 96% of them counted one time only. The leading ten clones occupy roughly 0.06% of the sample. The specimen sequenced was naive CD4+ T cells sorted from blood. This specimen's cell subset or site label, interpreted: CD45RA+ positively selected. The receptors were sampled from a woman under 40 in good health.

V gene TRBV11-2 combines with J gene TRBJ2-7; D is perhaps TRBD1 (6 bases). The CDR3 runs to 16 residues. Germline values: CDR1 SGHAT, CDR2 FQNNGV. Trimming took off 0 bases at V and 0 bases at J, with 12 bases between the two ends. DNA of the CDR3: TGTGCCAGCAGCTTAGATCTCTGGACAGTCTCCTACGAGCAGTACTTC. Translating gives CASSLDLWTVSYEQYF.

The chain's CDR3 is CASSTFRGTGNTIYF. The CDR3 DNA sequence: TGTGCCAGCAGCACATTCAGGGGGACTGGAAACACCATATATTTT. The chain combines TRBV11-2 with TRBJ1-3, with 7 bases fitting TRBD1. Germline lookup yields CDR1 SGHAT and CDR2 FQNNGV. Germline trimming cut 5 bases from V and 2 bases from J; bases unmatched to any gene: 6. The CDR3 runs 15 residues.

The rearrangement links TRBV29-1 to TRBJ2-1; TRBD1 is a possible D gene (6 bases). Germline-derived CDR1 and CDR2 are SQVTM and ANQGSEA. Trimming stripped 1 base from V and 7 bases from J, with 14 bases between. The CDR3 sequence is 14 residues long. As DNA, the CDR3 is TGCAGCGTTGAAGCAGGGGTGCTTGAGAATGAGCAGTTCTTC. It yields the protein CSVEAGVLENEQFF.

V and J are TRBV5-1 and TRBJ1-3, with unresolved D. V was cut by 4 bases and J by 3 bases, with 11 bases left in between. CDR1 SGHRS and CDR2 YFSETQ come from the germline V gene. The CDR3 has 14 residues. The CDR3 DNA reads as TGCGCCAGCAGCCCTGGGGTTTATGGAAACACCATATATTTT. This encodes CASSPGVYGNTIYF.

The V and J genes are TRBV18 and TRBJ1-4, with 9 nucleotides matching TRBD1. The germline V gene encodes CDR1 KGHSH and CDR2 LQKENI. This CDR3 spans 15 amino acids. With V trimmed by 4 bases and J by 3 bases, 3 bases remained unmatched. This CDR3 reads CASSRRQGANEKLFF. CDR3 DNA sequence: TGTGCCAGCTCACGCCGACAGGGGGCTAATGAAAAACTGTTTTTT.

The CDR3 bases are TGTGCCAGCAGTCATCACTCTAGGACTAGCGGAAGACTTGTTGTCAGTTCCTACGAGCAGTACTTC. Translated, it gives CASSHHSRTSGRLVVSSYEQYF. The chain uses TRBV28 and TRBJ2-7; 10 bases are shared with TRBD2. Per the germline V gene, CDR1 is MDHEN and CDR2 is SYDVKM. With 5 bases clipped from V and 1 base from J, the junction kept 26 bases outside the gene matches. CDR3 length: 22 residues.

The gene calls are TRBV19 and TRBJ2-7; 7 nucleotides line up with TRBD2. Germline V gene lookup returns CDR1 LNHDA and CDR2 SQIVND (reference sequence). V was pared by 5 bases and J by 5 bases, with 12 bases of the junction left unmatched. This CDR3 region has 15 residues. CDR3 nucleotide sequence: TGTGCCAGTAGTCCGGGCCAGCGGGAACGCAACGAGCAGTACTTC. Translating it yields CASSPGQRERNEQYF.

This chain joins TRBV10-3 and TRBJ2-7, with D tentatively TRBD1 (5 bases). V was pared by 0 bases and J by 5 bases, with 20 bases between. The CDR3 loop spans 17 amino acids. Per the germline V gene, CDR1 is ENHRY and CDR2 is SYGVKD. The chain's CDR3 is CAISESTPGHPRDEQYF. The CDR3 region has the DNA TGTGCCATCAGTGAGTCGACTCCCGGACACCCTAGGGACGAGCAGTACTTC.

The CDR3 DNA reads as TGTGCCAGCAGTTTATCCCTAACATTGGGGGGCACTGAAGCTTTCTTT. Its protein product is CASSLSLTLGGTEAFF. V is TRBV27 and J is TRBJ1-1; D is possibly TRBD1 (5 bases). The CDR3 length is 16 residues. Trimming removed 0 bases at V and 4 bases at J, with 15 bases between. In germline, CDR1 is MNHEY, CDR2 SMNVEV (reference sequence).

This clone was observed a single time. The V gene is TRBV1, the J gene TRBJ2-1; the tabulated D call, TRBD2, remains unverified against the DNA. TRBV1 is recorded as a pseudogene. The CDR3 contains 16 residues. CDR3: CTSSQDPPLLENEQFF. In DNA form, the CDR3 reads TGCACCAGCAGCCAAGATCCCCCGTTACTCGAAAATGAGCAGTTCTTC.

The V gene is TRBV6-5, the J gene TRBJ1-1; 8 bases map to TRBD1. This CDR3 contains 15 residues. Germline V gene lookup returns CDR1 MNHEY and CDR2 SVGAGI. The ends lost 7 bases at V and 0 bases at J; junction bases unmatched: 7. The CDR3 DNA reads TGTGCCAGCACTCGGACAGGGAACATGAACACTGAAGCTTTCTTT. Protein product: CASTRTGNMNTEAFF.

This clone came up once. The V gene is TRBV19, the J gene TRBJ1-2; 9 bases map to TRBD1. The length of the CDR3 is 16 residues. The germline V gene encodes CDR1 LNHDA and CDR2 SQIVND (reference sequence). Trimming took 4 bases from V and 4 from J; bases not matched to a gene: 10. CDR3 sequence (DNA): TGTGCCAGTAGTAGCTTGCGGACAGGGGACGGCTATGGCTACACCTTC. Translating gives CASSSLRTGDGYGYTF. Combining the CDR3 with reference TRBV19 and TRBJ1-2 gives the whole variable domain DGGITQSPKYLFRKEGQNVTLSCEQNLNHDAMYWYRQDPGQGLRLIYYSQIVNDFQKGDIAEGYSVSREKKESFPLTVTSAQKNPTAFYLCASSSLRTGDGYGYTFGSGTRLTVV.

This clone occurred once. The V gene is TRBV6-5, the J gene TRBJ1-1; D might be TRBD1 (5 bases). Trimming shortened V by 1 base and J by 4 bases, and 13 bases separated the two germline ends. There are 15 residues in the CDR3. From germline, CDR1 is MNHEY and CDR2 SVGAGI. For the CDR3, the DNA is TGTGCCAGCAGTTACTGGGACGGTCTGGGCACTGAAGCTTTCTTT. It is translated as CASSYWDGLGTEAFF.

CDR3 sequence: CASSQPGLAHGELFF. The CDR3 region has the DNA TGTGCCAGCTCGCAACCGGGACTAGCCCACGGGGAGCTGTTTTTT. This rearrangement joins TRBV18 to TRBJ2-2, with 9 bases fitting TRBD2. Germline assignment: CDR1 KGHSH and CDR2 LQKENI. The V and J ends lost 6 bases and 7 bases, in that order; junction bases with no gene match: 9. There are 15 residues in the CDR3.

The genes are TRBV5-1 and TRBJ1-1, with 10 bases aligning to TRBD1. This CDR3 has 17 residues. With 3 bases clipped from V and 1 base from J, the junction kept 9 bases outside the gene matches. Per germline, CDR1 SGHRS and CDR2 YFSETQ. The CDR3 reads CASSSSGQGLANTEAFF. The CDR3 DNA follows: TGCGCCAGCAGCTCATCGGGACAGGGGTTAGCGAACACTGAAGCTTTCTTT.

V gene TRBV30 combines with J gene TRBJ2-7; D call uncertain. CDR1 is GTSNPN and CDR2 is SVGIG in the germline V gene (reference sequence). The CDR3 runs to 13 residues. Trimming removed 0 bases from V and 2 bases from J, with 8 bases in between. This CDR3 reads CAWSVRGAYEQYF. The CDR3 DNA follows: TGTGCCTGGAGTGTACGCGGAGCCTACGAGCAGTACTTC. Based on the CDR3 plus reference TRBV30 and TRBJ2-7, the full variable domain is SQTIHQWPATLVQPVGSPLSLECTVEGTSNPNLYWYRQAAGRGLQLLFYSVGIGQISSEVPQNLSASRPQDRQFILSSKKLLLSDSGFYLCAWSVRGAYEQYFGPGTRLTVT.

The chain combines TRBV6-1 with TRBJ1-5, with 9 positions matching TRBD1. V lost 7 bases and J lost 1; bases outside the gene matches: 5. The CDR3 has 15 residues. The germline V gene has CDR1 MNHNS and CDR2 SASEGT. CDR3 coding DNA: TGTGCCAGCAAGGGACAGGGAGAGAGCAATCAGCCCCAGCATTTT. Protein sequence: CASKGQGESNQPQHF.